Described below is a single TCR beta chain sequence and its context. Its antigen remains unidentified. The protocol was immunoSEQ multiplex PCR, while the TCRdb copy is restricted to in-frame clones and leaves out a portion. This table has roughly 40,000 clones, 65% to 90% appearing once. Time point denoted: week 35, safety follow-up. With topical imiquimod, each dose of the vaccine consisted of 300 ug of mutant IDH1 20-mer peptide. The source of the sample is a study of a mutant IDH1 vaccine in newly diagnosed glioma. Study-wide context: V12 came at week 35, V13 at week 47. Study-wide points: Immune responses induced by vaccination arose in 93.3% of the patients.

Germline CDR1 is SQVTM and CDR2 is ANQGSEA. This CDR3 has 13 residues. Trimming took off 3 bases at V and 8 bases at J, with 13 bases between the two ends. The genes are TRBV29-1 and TRBJ1-4, with D unresolved. This specimen was PBMCs, taken from a glioma patient whose treatment included an IDH1 peptide vaccine. The sequence was obtained from a woman aged 45 to 65 with glioma. The CDR3 region has the DNA TGCAGCGTTGAGATCGGGCGGAGGGAAAAACTGTTTTTT. It encodes CSVEIGRREKLFF.